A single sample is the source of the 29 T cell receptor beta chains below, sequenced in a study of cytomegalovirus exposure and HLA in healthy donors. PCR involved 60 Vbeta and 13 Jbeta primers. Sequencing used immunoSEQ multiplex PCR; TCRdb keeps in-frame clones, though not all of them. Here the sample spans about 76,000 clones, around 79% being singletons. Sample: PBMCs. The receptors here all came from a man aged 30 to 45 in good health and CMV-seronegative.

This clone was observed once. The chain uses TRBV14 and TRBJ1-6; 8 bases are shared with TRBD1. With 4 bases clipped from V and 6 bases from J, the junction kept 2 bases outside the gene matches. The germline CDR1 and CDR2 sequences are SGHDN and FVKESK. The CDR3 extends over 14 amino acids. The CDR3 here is CASSPTGVNSPLHF. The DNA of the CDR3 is TGTGCCAGCAGCCCGACAGGGGTTAATTCACCCCTCCACTTT.

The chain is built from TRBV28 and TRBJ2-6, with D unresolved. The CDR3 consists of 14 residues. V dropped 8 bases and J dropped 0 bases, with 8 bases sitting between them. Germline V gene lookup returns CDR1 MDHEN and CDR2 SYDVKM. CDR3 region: CASLAISGANVLTF. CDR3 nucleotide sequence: TGTGCCAGCCTCGCGATCTCTGGGGCCAACGTCCTGACTTTC. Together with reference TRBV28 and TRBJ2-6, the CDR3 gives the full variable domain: DVKVTQSSRYLVKRTGEKVFLECVQDMDHENMFWYRQDPGLGLRLIYFSYDVKMKEKGDIPEGYSVSREKKERFSLILESASTNQTSMYLCASLAISGANVLTFGAGSRLTVL.

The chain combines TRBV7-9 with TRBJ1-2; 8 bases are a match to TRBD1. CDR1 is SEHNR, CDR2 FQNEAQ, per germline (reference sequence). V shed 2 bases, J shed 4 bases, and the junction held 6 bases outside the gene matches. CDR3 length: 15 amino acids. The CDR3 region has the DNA TGTGCCAGCAGCTTAAAGGACAGGGCGGGCTATGGCTACACCTTC. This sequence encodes CASSLKDRAGYGYTF.

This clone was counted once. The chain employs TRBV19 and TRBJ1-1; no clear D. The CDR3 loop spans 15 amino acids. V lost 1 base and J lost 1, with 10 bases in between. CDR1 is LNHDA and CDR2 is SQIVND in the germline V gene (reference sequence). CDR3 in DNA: TGTGCCAGTAGTATAGGTCAGGTACAGAACACTGAAGCTTTCTTT. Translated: CASSIGQVQNTEAFF.

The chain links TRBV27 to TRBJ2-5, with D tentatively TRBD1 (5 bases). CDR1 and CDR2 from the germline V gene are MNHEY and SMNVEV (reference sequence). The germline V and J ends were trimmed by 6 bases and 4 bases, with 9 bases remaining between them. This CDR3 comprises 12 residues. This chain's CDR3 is CASRKGLETQYF. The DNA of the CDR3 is TGTGCCAGCAGGAAGGGGTTAGAGACCCAGTACTTC.

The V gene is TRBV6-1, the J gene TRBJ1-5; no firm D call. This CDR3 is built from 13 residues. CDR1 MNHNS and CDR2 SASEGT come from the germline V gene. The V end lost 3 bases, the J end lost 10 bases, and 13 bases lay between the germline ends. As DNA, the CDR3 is TGTGCCAGCAGTGAGGTAAGCGGCGGCCCCCAGCATTTT. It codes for CASSEVSGGPQHF.

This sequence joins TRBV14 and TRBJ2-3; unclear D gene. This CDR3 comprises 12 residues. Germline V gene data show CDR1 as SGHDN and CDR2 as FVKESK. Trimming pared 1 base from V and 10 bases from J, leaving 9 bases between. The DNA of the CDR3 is TGTGCCAGCAGCCAAGGAAGGAGCGCGCAGTATTTT. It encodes CASSQGRSAQYF.

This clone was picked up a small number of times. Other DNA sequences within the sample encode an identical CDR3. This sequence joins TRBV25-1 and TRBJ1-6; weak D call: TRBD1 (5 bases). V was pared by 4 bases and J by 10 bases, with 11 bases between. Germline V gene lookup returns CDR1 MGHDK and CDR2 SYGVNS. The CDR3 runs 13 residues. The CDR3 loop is CASSGPGNSPLHF. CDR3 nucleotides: TGTGCCAGCAGTGGCCCAGGGAACTCACCCCTCCACTTT.

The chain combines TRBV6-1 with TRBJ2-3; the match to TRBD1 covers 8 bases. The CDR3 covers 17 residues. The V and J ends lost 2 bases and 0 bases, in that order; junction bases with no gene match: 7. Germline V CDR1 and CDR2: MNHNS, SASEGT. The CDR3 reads CASSEFPRTGSTDTQYF. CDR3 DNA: TGTGCCAGCAGTGAATTCCCGAGGACAGGGAGCACAGATACGCAGTATTTT.

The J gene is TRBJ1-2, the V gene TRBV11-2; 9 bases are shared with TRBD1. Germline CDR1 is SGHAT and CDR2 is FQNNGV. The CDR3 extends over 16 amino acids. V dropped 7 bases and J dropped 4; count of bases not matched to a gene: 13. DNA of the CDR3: TGTGCCAGCACCCCAAGGACAGGGGCCCGGGTCTATGGCTACACCTTC. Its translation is CASTPRTGARVYGYTF. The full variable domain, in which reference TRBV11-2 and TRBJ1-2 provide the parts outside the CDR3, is EAGVAQSPRYKIIEKRQSVAFWCNPISGHATLYWYQQILGQGPKLLIQFQNNGVVDDSQLPKDRFSAERLKGVDSTLKIQPAKLEDSAVYLCASTPRTGARVYGYTFGSGTRLTVV.

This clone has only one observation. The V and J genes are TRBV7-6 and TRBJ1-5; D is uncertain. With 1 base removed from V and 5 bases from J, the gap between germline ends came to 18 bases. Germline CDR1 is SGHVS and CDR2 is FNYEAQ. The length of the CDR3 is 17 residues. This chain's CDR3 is CASSLVGSAPGYQPQHF. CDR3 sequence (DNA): TGTGCCAGCAGCTTAGTGGGGTCCGCCCCGGGGTATCAGCCCCAGCATTTT.

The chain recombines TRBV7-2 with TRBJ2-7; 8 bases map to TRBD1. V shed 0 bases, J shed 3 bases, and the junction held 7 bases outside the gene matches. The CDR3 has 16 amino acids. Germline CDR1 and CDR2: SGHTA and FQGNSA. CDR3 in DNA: TGTGCCAGCAGCTTAGCCTCCGGGACAGGAAACTACGAGCAGTACTTC. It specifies CASSLASGTGNYEQYF.

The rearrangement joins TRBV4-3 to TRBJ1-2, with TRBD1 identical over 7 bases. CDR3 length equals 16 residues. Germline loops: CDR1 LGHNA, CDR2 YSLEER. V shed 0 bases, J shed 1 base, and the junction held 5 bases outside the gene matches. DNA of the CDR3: TGCGCCAGCAGCCAAGACGACAGGGCCCTTAACTATGGCTACACCTTC. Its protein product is CASSQDDRALNYGYTF.

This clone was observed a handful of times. Written as DNA, the CDR3 is TGCGCCAGCAGCTTAGGAACAGGGCCCACCTATGGCTACACCTTC. It encodes CASSLGTGPTYGYTF. The chain employs TRBV5-1 and TRBJ1-2; TRBD1 might be the D (6 bases). The CDR3 totals 15 residues. Per germline, CDR1 SGHRS and CDR2 YFSETQ. Trimming removed 2 bases from V and 4 bases from J, with 15 bases in between.

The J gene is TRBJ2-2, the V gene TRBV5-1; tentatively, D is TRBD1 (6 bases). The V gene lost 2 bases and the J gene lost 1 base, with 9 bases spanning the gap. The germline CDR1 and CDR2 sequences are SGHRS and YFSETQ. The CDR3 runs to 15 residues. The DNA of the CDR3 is TGCGCCAGCAGCTTAATGGGACAGAACACCGGGGAGCTGTTTTTT. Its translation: CASSLMGQNTGELFF.

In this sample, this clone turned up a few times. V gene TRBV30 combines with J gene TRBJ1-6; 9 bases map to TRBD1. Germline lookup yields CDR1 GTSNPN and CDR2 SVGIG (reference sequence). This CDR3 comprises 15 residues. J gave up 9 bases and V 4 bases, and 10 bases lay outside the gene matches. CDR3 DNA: TGTGCCTGGAAAGGACAGGGGAGATATGGTTCACCCCTCCACTTT. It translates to CAWKGQGRYGSPLHF.

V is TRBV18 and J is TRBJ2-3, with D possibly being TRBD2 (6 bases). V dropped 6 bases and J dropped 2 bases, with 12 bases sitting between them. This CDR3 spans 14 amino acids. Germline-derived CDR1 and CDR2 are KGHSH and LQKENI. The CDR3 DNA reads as TGTGCCAGCTCCGGGACTTCTAACACAGATACGCAGTATTTT. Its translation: CASSGTSNTDTQYF.

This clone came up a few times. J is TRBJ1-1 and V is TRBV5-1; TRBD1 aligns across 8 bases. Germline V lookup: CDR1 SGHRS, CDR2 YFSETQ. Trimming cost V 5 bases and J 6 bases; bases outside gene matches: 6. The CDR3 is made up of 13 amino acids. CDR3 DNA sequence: TGCGCCAGCAGTCGGCAGGGGGCATCTGAAGCTTTCTTT. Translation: CASSRQGASEAFF.

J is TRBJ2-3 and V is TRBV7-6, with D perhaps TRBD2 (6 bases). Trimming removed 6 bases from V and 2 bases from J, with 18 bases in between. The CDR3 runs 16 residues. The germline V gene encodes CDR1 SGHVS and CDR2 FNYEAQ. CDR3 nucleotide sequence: TGTGCCAGCAGTTCCACCTGGGGGGAGCCCACAGATACGCAGTATTTT. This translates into CASSSTWGEPTDTQYF.

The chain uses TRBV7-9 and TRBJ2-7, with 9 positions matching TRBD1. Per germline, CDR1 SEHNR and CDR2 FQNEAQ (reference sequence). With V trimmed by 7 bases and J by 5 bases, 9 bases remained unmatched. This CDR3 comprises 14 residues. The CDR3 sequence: CASTRRDRVHEQYF. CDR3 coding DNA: TGTGCCAGCACCCGCCGGGACAGGGTCCACGAGCAGTACTTC.

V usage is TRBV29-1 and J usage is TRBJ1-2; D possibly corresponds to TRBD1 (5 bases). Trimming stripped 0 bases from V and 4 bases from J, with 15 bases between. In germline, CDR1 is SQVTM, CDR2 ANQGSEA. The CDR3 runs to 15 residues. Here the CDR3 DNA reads TGCAGCGTTGAAGATCGAGGCAGGGTGACCTATGGCTACACCTTC. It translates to CSVEDRGRVTYGYTF.

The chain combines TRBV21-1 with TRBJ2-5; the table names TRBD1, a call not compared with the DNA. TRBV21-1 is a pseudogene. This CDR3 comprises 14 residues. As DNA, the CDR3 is TGTGCCAGCAGCGGGGCCAGATGGGTAGAGACCCAGTACTTC. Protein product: CASSGARWVETQYF.

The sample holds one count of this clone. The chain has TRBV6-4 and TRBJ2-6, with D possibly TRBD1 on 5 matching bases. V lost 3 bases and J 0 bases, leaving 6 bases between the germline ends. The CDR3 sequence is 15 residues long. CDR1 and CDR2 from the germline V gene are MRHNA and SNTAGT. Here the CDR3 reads CASSEDISGANVLTF. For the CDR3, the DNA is TGTGCCAGCAGTGAGGACATCTCTGGGGCCAACGTCCTGACTTTC.

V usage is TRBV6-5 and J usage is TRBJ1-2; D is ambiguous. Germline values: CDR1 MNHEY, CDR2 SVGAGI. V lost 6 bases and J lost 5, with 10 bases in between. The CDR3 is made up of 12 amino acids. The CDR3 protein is CASSPSGYGYTF. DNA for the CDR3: TGTGCCAGCAGCCCCTCGGGGTATGGCTACACCTTC.

The CDR3: CASSERRGRELFF. In DNA form, the CDR3 reads TGTGCCAGCAGTGAAAGGAGAGGTCGGGAGCTGTTTTTT. The chain recombines TRBV6-1 with TRBJ2-2; D is uncertain. The CDR3 covers 13 residues. Trimming took off 2 bases at V and 9 bases at J, with 10 bases between the two ends. The germline V gene encodes CDR1 MNHNS and CDR2 SASEGT.

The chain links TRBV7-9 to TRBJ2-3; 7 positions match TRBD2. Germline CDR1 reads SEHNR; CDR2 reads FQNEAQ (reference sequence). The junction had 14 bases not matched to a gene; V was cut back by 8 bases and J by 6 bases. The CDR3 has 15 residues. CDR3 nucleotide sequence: TGTGCCAGCCTCAAGCGGGACCCGCGCAGGGATACGCAGTATTTT. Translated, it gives CASLKRDPRRDTQYF.

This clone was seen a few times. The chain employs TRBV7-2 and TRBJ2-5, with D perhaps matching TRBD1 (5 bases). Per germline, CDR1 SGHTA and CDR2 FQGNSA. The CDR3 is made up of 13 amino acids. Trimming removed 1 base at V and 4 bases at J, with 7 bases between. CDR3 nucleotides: TGTGCCAGCAGCTTAGGCAGGGTAGAGACCCAGTACTTC. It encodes CASSLGRVETQYF.

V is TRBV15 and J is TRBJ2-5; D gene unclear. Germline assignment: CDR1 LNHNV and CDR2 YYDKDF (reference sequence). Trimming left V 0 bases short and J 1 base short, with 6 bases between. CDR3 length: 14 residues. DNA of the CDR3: TGTGCCACCAGCAGAGAAACATTCCAAGAGACCCAGTACTTC. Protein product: CATSRETFQETQYF.

For the CDR3, the DNA is TGCAGTGGGATACGGGGCTACGAGCAGTACTTC. As protein: CSGIRGYEQYF. This chain uses TRBV20-1 with TRBJ2-7, with TRBD2 as a possible D gene (5 bases). CDR3 length: 11 amino acids. V was pared by 7 bases and J by 3 bases, with 10 bases between. CDR1 DFQATT and CDR2 SNEGSKA come from the germline V gene (reference sequence).